This is a list of T cell receptor beta chains from one sample in a study of shared clonotypes between healthy human individuals. TCRdb's copy holds only in-frame clones and misses some; the assay was immunoSEQ multiplex PCR. The repertoire includes more than 2 million clones, approximately 94% of them detected once, and 0.85% to 1.2% sits in the top ten. Sequencing input: naive CD8+ T cells sorted from blood. The receptors come from a man aged 18-30 years in good health. CDR3s include the opening cysteine and the closing phenylalanine or tryptophan. D genes are given only for firm matches. Expanded clones are given a class, and other clones once, few, many or no size at all.

V	J	size	D	DNA	CDR3
TRBV10-3	TRBJ2-7	NA	NA	TGTGCCATCAGTGACGCCAGCCACGAGCAGTACTTC	CAISDASHEQYF
TRBV7-9	TRBJ1-6	NA	NA	TGTGCCAGCAGCTTAGAAACTTCGGCCTCATGGAATTCACCCCTCCACTTT	CASSLETSASWNSPLHF
TRBV27	TRBJ1-2	NA	NA	TGTGCCAGCAGTTTGACGTCTAACTATGGCTACACCTTC	CASSLTSNYGYTF
TRBV15	TRBJ1-5	NA	NA	TGTGCCACCAGCAGAGATAATGGTCAGCCCCAGCATTTT	CATSRDNGQPQHF
TRBV7-9	TRBJ1-2	NA	NA	TGTGCCAGCAGCTTAAGTACGGACGGTGTTAACTATGGCTACACCTTC	CASSLSTDGVNYGYTF
TRBV9	TRBJ2-7	NA	TRBD2	TGTGCCAGCAGCACGAGCGGGGGCGAGTACTACGAGCAGTACTTC	CASSTSGGEYYEQYF
TRBV5-1	TRBJ1-4	NA	NA	TGCGCCAGCAGCTTGAACGGCGGAGGAGAAAAACTGTTTTTT	CASSLNGGGEKLFF
TRBV4-1	TRBJ2-1	NA	NA	TGCGCCAGCAGCCAGGCGAGGGCTATCGAGCAGTTCTTC	CASSQARAIEQFF
TRBV30	TRBJ1-1	NA	NA	TGTGCCTGGACCTCGGACAGCGGTTTGAACACTGAAGCTTTCTTT	CAWTSDSGLNTEAFF
TRBV5-6	TRBJ2-5	NA	NA	TGTGCCAGCTTGGTTTGGGCAGGGGAGGACCAAGAGACCCAGTACTTC	CASLVWAGEDQETQYF
TRBV5-1	TRBJ2-7	NA	NA	TGCGCCAGCAGTCTAGGGGCAGAAAGCGAGCAGTACTTC	CASSLGAESEQYF
TRBV5-8	TRBJ2-7	few	NA	TGTGCCAGCAGCTTTTCCCAGGGGGGTTTCTACGAGCAGTACTTC	CASSFSQGGFYEQYF
TRBV27	TRBJ2-3	NA	NA	TGTGCCAGCAATGACCAAAGCACAGATACGCAGTATTTT	CASNDQSTDTQYF
TRBV28	TRBJ2-5	NA	TRBD1	TGTGCCAGCAGTTCGACAGGGTTCGGGACCCAGTACTTC	CASSSTGFGTQYF
TRBV5-1	TRBJ2-5	NA	NA	TGCGCCAGCAGCTTGGAGGGACCTCCTGCGCAAGAGACCCAGTACTTC	CASSLEGPPAQETQYF
TRBV13	TRBJ2-1	few	NA	TGTGCCAGCAGCTTAGTGGGGGATGAGCAGTTCTTC	CASSLVGDEQFF
TRBV27	TRBJ1-4	few	NA	TGTGCCAGCAGTTTTACAGGGTCCGGCGAAAAACTGTTTTTT	CASSFTGSGEKLFF
TRBV15	TRBJ1-2	once	NA	TGTGCCACCAGCAGAGATCGGGGAGGGAACTATGGCTACACCTTC	CATSRDRGGNYGYTF
TRBV6-6	TRBJ2-7	NA	NA	TGTGCCAGCAGCGAAGAGGGCTTATACGAGCAGTACTTC	CASSEEGLYEQYF
TRBV2	TRBJ2-5	NA	NA	TGTGCCAGCAGTGAAGCTGGGGGAAGAGAGACCCAGTACTTC	CASSEAGGRETQYF
TRBV11-2	TRBJ2-7	NA	TRBD1	TGTGCCAGCAGCCCCAGAGGGACAGCGGACTACGAGCAGTACTTC	CASSPRGTADYEQYF
TRBV12-5	TRBJ1-2	NA	NA	TGTGCTAGTGGTTTGAATCTAGGGTCTCTTTATGGCTACACCTTC	CASGLNLGSLYGYTF
TRBV28	TRBJ2-7	NA	NA	TGTGCCAGCAGTACACCGACGGGGATGGGCGAGCAGTACTTC	CASSTPTGMGEQYF
TRBV7-9	TRBJ2-7	NA	NA	TGTGCCAGCAGCTTATACGAGGACAGCTACGAGCAGTACTTC	CASSLYEDSYEQYF
TRBV15	TRBJ2-1	NA	TRBD2	TGTGCCACCAGCAGTGGACTAGCTGCGCGGATCGCAGATGAGCAGTTCTTC	CATSSGLAARIADEQFF
TRBV11-2	TRBJ1-1	NA	NA	TGTGCCAGCAGCTTAGCGGAGGGACCGAACACTGAAGCTTTCTTT	CASSLAEGPNTEAFF
TRBV4-1	TRBJ2-7	NA	NA	TGCGCCAGCAGCCAAGTTTCGCAGGGATACGAGCAGTACTTC	CASSQVSQGYEQYF
TRBV9	TRBJ2-1	NA	NA	TGTGCCAGCAGCTCCTCGGGACTTTACAATGAGCAGTTCTTC	CASSSSGLYNEQFF
TRBV28	TRBJ1-1	NA	NA	TGTGCCAGCAGTTTATTAGGGATTGAAGCTTTCTTT	CASSLLGIEAFF
TRBV7-6	TRBJ2-2	NA	TRBD1	TGTGCCAGCAGGAGGGACACAGTCAGGGGGCTTACCGGGGAGCTGTTTTTT	CASRRDTVRGLTGELFF
TRBV7-6	TRBJ1-2	NA	NA	TGTGCCAGCAGCTTAGATGCCCAGGGGCATAACTATGGCTACACCTTC	CASSLDAQGHNYGYTF
TRBV25-1	TRBJ2-7	NA	NA	TGTGCCAGCAGTGACCCAACCTCCAGGGCCCAGAAAGAGCAGTACTTC	CASSDPTSRAQKEQYF
TRBV27	TRBJ2-7	NA	TRBD2	TGTGCCAGCAGTTTATCCCCCGGTAGCGGGGTCCTCTACGAGCAGTACTTC	CASSLSPGSGVLYEQYF
TRBV6-1	TRBJ2-1	NA	TRBD2	TGTGCCAGCAGTGAAGCTCCGCGGGAGGGCCTCTACAATGAGCAGTTCTTC	CASSEAPREGLYNEQFF
TRBV5-1	TRBJ2-3	once	NA	TGCGCCAGCAGCACCCTTTGGAGGGGCACAGATACGCAGTATTTT	CASSTLWRGTDTQYF
TRBV9	TRBJ2-1	NA	TRBD2	TGTGCCAGCAGCGTAGGGATCGGGGGGGCGTACAATGAGCAGTTCTTC	CASSVGIGGAYNEQFF
TRBV28	TRBJ1-6	once	NA	TGTGCCAGCAGGGCAGCCGGTAATTCACCCCTCCACTTT	CASRAAGNSPLHF
TRBV4-3	TRBJ2-2	NA	TRBD1	TGCGCCAGCAGCCGCTTGACAGGGGTGGACACCGGGGAGCTGTTTTTT	CASSRLTGVDTGELFF
TRBV11-2	TRBJ2-1	NA	TRBD2	TGTGCCAGCAGCTTAGATCCGAAACTAGCGGGGCCAAATGAGCAGTTCTTC	CASSLDPKLAGPNEQFF
TRBV6-1	TRBJ2-7	NA	NA	TGTGCCAGCAGTGTCCGGGACTCCTACGAGCAGTACTTC	CASSVRDSYEQYF
TRBV13	TRBJ2-2	NA	NA	TGTGCCAGCAGCCCCCCAGGGGCTGATTACGCCGGGGAGCTGTTTTTT	CASSPPGADYAGELFF
TRBV27	TRBJ2-1	NA	TRBD2	TGTGCCAGCAGCCAGGGAGCGGGGAATGAGCAGTTCTTC	CASSQGAGNEQFF
TRBV7-9	TRBJ2-7	NA	TRBD1	TGTGCCAGCAGCCCCCGCACAGACAGGGGGAGTAATCCCTACGAGCAGTACTTC	CASSPRTDRGSNPYEQYF
TRBV6-1	TRBJ2-7	NA	NA	TGTGCCAGCAGTGAAGCAAGCTTCTCCTACGAGCAGTACTTC	CASSEASFSYEQYF
TRBV5-4	TRBJ2-1	NA	NA	TGTGCCAGCAGTTTGCCCCCGGGGAGGTTTCCCGATGAGCAGTTCTTC	CASSLPPGRFPDEQFF
TRBV6-5	TRBJ1-5	NA	TRBD1	TGTGCCAGCGCCATGACAGGGACTCAGCCCCAGCATTTT	CASAMTGTQPQHF
TRBV7-2	TRBJ1-2	NA	TRBD1	TGTGCCAGCAGCTTACCGACAGGGTCCTACGGCTACACCTTC	CASSLPTGSYGYTF